Listed here are 15 T cell receptor beta chains from one sample, sequenced in a study of cytomegalovirus exposure and HLA in healthy donors. In the PCR, 60 Vbeta and 13 Jbeta primers were used. The protocol was immunoSEQ multiplex PCR, while the TCRdb copy is restricted to in-frame clones and leaves out a portion. The sample data list about 48,000 clones. The specimen sequenced was PBMCs. Source of these receptors: a middle-aged woman in good health and CMV-seronegative.

This rearrangement joins TRBV6-5 to TRBJ1-1; weak D call: TRBD1 (6 bases). In germline, CDR1 is MNHEY, CDR2 SVGAGI. This CDR3 is 11 amino acids long. Trimming took 5 bases from V and 6 from J, leaving 7 bases between them. The CDR3 spells CASSNRAEAFF. CDR3 nucleotides: TGTGCCAGCAGTAACAGGGCTGAAGCTTTCTTT.

The J gene is TRBJ2-4, the V gene TRBV4-1; tentative D call: TRBD2 (6 bases). The CDR3 has 17 residues. Germline V lookup: CDR1 MGHRA, CDR2 YSYEKL. V was clipped by 0 bases and J by 6 bases, with 18 bases between them. As DNA, the CDR3 is TGCGCCAGCAGCCAAGAACTCCGTGGAGGGCATAGAAACATTCAGTACTTC. Amino acid sequence: CASSQELRGGHRNIQYF.

V is TRBV9 and J is TRBJ2-3, with a possible D match to TRBD2 (6 bases). CDR3 length equals 14 residues. Germline-derived CDR1 and CDR2 are SGDLS and YYNGEE. Trimming removed 3 bases at V and 5 bases at J, with 13 bases between. The CDR3 region is CASSGGRLEDTQYF. CDR3 nucleotide sequence: TGTGCCAGCAGCGGGGGGAGGTTGGAAGATACGCAGTATTTT.

The gene calls are TRBV5-5 and TRBJ1-1; D is possibly TRBD1 (6 bases). The V gene lost 0 bases and the J gene lost 4 bases, with 13 bases spanning the gap. Germline values: CDR1 SGHKS, CDR2 YYEKEE (reference sequence). This CDR3 is built from 15 residues. CDR3 sequence: CASSLVPGDVTEAFF. CDR3 coding DNA: TGTGCCAGCAGCTTGGTTCCAGGGGATGTCACTGAAGCTTTCTTT. The variable domain in full, completed from reference TRBV5-5 and TRBJ1-1, reads DAGVTQSPTHLIKTRGQQVTLRCSPISGHKSVSWYQQVLGQGPQFIFQYYEKEERGRGNFPDRFSARQFPNYSSELNVNALLLGDSALYLCASSLVPGDVTEAFFGQGTRLTVV.

This rearrangement joins TRBV11-2 to TRBJ1-5; D unclear. Between the trimmed V and J ends, which lost 1 base and 0 bases, there was a span of 10 bases. Germline lookup yields CDR1 SGHAT and CDR2 FQNNGV. This CDR3 contains 16 residues. In DNA form, the CDR3 reads TGTGCCAGCAGCTTAGCCGGTGGTGGTAGCAATCAGCCCCAGCATTTT. Amino acid sequence: CASSLAGGGSNQPQHF. The complete variable domain, with remaining parts taken from reference TRBV11-2 and TRBJ1-5, reads EAGVAQSPRYKIIEKRQSVAFWCNPISGHATLYWYQQILGQGPKLLIQFQNNGVVDDSQLPKDRFSAERLKGVDSTLKIQPAKLEDSAVYLCASSLAGGGSNQPQHFGDGTRLSIL.

This chain joins TRBV7-8 and TRBJ1-6; no clear D gene. This CDR3 region has 17 residues. CDR1 and CDR2 (germline): SGHVS, FQNEAQ. The V gene lost 4 bases and the J gene lost 0 bases, with 13 bases spanning the gap. DNA for the CDR3: TGTGCCAGCAGCTCGGGGTCGGTCAGCTCCTATAATTCACCCCTCCACTTT. It yields the protein CASSSGSVSSYNSPLHF.

The chain recombines TRBV6-1 with TRBJ1-5; D ambiguous. Germline lookup yields CDR1 MNHNS and CDR2 SASEGT. This CDR3 is 13 amino acids long. V was trimmed by 5 bases and J by 5 bases, leaving 10 bases between them. CDR3 amino acids: CASSPWTDQPQHF. DNA of the CDR3: TGTGCCAGCAGTCCTTGGACTGATCAGCCCCAGCATTTT.

The J gene is TRBJ2-7, the V gene TRBV6-5; 11 nucleotides align to TRBD1. Germline V gives CDR1 MNHEY, CDR2 SVGAGI. V gave up 6 bases and J gave up 6 bases; unmatched junction bases: 10. CDR3 length equals 15 residues. CDR3 sequence reads: CASSPKSGTGGEQYF. CDR3 bases: TGTGCCAGCAGCCCTAAGTCCGGGACAGGGGGCGAGCAGTACTTC.

The chain uses TRBV9 and TRBJ2-7, with unresolved D. The CDR3 covers 15 residues. Trimming removed 0 bases from V and 9 bases from J, with 19 bases in between. Germline CDR1 reads SGDLS; CDR2 reads YYNGEE. The chain's CDR3 is CASSVDMGPARGQYF. The DNA of the CDR3 is TGTGCCAGCAGCGTAGATATGGGCCCCGCCCGTGGGCAGTACTTC.

The CDR3 DNA is TGTGCCACCAGCAGGGTCGGAGGTTCACCCCTCCACTTT. Residues: CATSRVGGSPLHF. The V call is TRBV15, the J call TRBJ1-6; no definite D call. The CDR3 extends over 13 amino acids. V was clipped by 3 bases and J by 9 bases, with 9 bases between them. Germline V gives CDR1 LNHNV, CDR2 YYDKDF (reference sequence).

The genes are TRBV5-6 and TRBJ2-7, with TRBD1 matching over 7 bases. CDR1 and CDR2 (germline): SGHDT, YYEEEE. V gave up 0 bases and J gave up 0 bases; unmatched junction bases: 3. This CDR3 is 15 amino acids long. This CDR3 is CASSLDRGSSYEQYF. The CDR3 DNA is TGTGCCAGCAGCTTGGACAGGGGAAGCTCCTACGAGCAGTACTTC. Using reference TRBV5-6 and TRBJ2-7 for the parts outside the CDR3, the full variable domain is DAGVTQSPTHLIKTRGQQVTLRCSPKSGHDTVSWYQQALGQGPQFIFQYYEEEERQRGNFPDRFSGHQFPNYSSELNVNALLLGDSALYLCASSLDRGSSYEQYFGPGTRLTVT.

DNA for the CDR3: TGTGCCAGCAGCTTGGGGGGAGGCACAGATACGCAGTATTTT. Its protein product is CASSLGGGTDTQYF. The rearrangement links TRBV5-4 to TRBJ2-3, with D possibly being TRBD2 (5 bases). V was clipped by 0 bases and J by 1 base, with 6 bases between them. This CDR3 is 14 amino acids long. Germline V gene lookup returns CDR1 SGHNT and CDR2 YYREEE (reference sequence).

V is TRBV30 and J is TRBJ1-2; maybe TRBD1 (6 bases). Germline-derived CDR1 and CDR2 are GTSNPN and SVGIG (reference sequence). This CDR3 is built from 11 residues. The CDR3 loop is CAGGAGYGYTF. CDR3 sequence (DNA): TGTGCTGGGGGCGCCGGCTATGGCTACACCTTC.

As regards this clone: A junction boundary mismatches the germline segment, possibly from a read error. The CDR3 DNA reads as TGTGCCAGCAGGAACAGGGGCCACACAGATAAGCAGTATTTT. This codes for CASRNRGHTDKQYF. The chain joins TRBV2 to TRBJ2-3; 7 bases are shared with TRBD1. The CDR3 spans 14 residues. Germline-derived CDR1 and CDR2 are SNHLY and FYNNEI.

The V call is TRBV15, the J call TRBJ1-2, with D maybe TRBD1 (5 bases). The CDR3 totals 16 residues. V shed 0 bases and J shed 3 bases, with 14 bases lying between them. Looked up from germline, CDR1 is LNHNV and CDR2 is YYDKDF (reference sequence). The CDR3 DNA sequence: TGTGCCACCAGCAGAGATTCGGGGCGGGAGGACTATGGCTACACCTTC. Translation gives CATSRDSGREDYGYTF. The variable domain in full, with the rest retrieved from reference TRBV15 and TRBJ1-2, is DAMVIQNPRYQVTQFGKPVTLSCSQTLNHNVMYWYQQKSSQAPKLLFHYYDKDFNNEADTPDNFQSRRPNTSFCFLDIRSPGLGDTAMYLCATSRDSGREDYGYTFGSGTRLTVV.